Listed here is a single TCR beta chain. Repertoires were generated with immunoSEQ multiplex PCR, while TCRdb's copy carries only in-frame clones and drops some. The table includes fewer than 550,000 clones, about 75% detected once. This sample is part of a study of shared clonotypes between healthy human individuals. Germline lookup yields CDR1 SNHLY and CDR2 FYNNEI. This CDR3 spans 15 amino acids. Trimming left V 0 bases short and J 3 bases short, with 9 bases between. Genomic DNA for unsorted samples, which was extracted with the QIAamp DNA Blood Mini kit, came from 85 million to 90 million PBMCs. The material sequenced was PBMCs. J is TRBJ1-3 and V is TRBV2; TRBD1 might be the D (5 bases). This receptor was taken from a middle-aged woman in good health. Some clones in this sample may be carry-over from other donors' samples. The CDR3 DNA reads TGTGCCAGCAGTGAAGCGCAAAGGGGTGGAAACACCATATATTTT. Translated: CASSEAQRGGNTIYF.